This T cell receptor (beta chain) was sequenced during a study of T cell responses to AZD1222 COVID-19 vaccine. Findings of the study overall: The repertoires were collected only after the peak T cell response.

Assay: immunoSEQ multiplex PCR; the TCRdb copy retains only in-frame clones and omits some. The sample includes approximately 170,000 clones, around 90% of them seen just once. In its sample, this clone was seen once. Its matching antigen is unknown. This CDR3 is 14 amino acids long. Germline V gene data show CDR1 as SEHNR and CDR2 as FQNEAQ (reference sequence). J was trimmed by 3 bases and V by 3 bases; bases with no gene match: 2. The TCR originated in an adult in good health. The chain is built from TRBV7-9 and TRBJ1-1; TRBD1 matches 9 bases. Sequencing used peripheral blood, obtained on day 0 of AZD1222 vaccination. The CDR3 region is CASSFDRGDTEAFF. CDR3 sequence (DNA): TGTGCCAGCAGCTTTGACAGGGGGGACACTGAAGCTTTCTTT.